Each of the 11 T cell receptor beta chains below was sequenced from the same sample in a study of blood T cells in healthy people across ages. Primed by a sample-barcoded 5' primer and a J-beta primer mix, a second PCR proceeded for about 7 to 11 cycles. Via MiXCR, TCRdb re-called the 5' RACE reads, giving one row per CDR3 protein. The sample yields 600,000 to 1,000,000 distinct CDR3 sequences, 58% seen once. Sequenced material: blood. The source is a man between 25 and 39 years old in good health.

CDR3 bases: TGCGCCAGCAGCCCTCACAGCCTGAGCAATCAGCCCCAGCATTTT. Translation gives CASSPHSLSNQPQHF. This sequence joins TRBV4-1 and TRBJ1-5; no firm D call. Germline V gene lookup returns CDR1 MGHRA and CDR2 YSYEKL. V was trimmed by 4 bases and J by 1 base, leaving 11 bases between them. CDR3 length: 15 amino acids.

The chain has TRBV7-2 and TRBJ2-7; 12 bases agree with TRBD1. The CDR3 has 14 residues. V was clipped by 1 base and J by 8 bases; unmatched bases: 3. Germline V gene sequence: CDR1 SGHTA, CDR2 FQGNSA. The CDR3 protein is CASSLGGTGGQQYF. CDR3 sequence (DNA): TGTGCCAGCAGCTTAGGTGGGACAGGGGGCCAGCAGTACTTC.

The V gene is TRBV6-6, the J gene TRBJ1-6, with 8 bases lining up with TRBD1. The CDR3 consists of 15 residues. Germline V lookup: CDR1 MNHNY, CDR2 SVGAGI (reference sequence). V gave up 6 bases and J gave up 10 bases; unmatched junction bases: 11. The DNA for the CDR3 is TGTGCCAGCAGCTCCTCAGGGGGCGCAGGCTCACCCCTCCACTTT. This codes for CASSSSGGAGSPLHF.

This clonotype has just one count. This sequence joins TRBV6-2 or TRBV6-3 and TRBJ2-2; 10 bases match TRBD2. The germline CDR1 and CDR2 sequences are MNHEY and SVGEGT. With 6 bases clipped from V and 6 bases from J, the junction kept 10 bases outside the gene matches. The CDR3 has 16 residues. CDR3 DNA: TGTGCCAGCAGCCCTCCTAGCGGGAGTAGTCCCGGGGAGCTGTTTTTT. As protein: CASSPPSGSSPGELFF.

This clonotype was recorded many times. The chain recombines TRBV15 with TRBJ2-7, with TRBD1 matching over 8 bases. The CDR3 is 15 residues long. V dropped 7 bases and J dropped 2; count of bases not matched to a gene: 10. Per the germline V gene, CDR1 is LNHNV and CDR2 is YYDKDF (reference sequence). CDR3 protein: CATTPGQESTYEQYF. The CDR3 nucleotides read TGTGCCACCACTCCGGGACAGGAATCTACCTACGAGCAGTACTTC. Combining the CDR3 with reference TRBV15 and TRBJ2-7 gives the whole variable domain DAMVIQNPRYQVTQFGKPVTLSCSQTLNHNVMYWYQQKSSQAPKLLFHYYDKDFNNEADTPDNFQSRRPNTSFCFLDIRSPGLGDTAMYLCATTPGQESTYEQYFGPGTRLTVT.

V and J are TRBV7-2 and TRBJ2-7; TRBD2 matches at 12 bases. Germline loops: CDR1 SGHTA, CDR2 FQGNSA. There are 15 residues in the CDR3. The V segment lost 5 bases and the J segment 2 bases; nucleotides outside the gene matches: 4. In nucleotides, the CDR3 is TGTGCCAGCAGCCAAAGGACTAGCGGGACCTACGAGCAGTACTTC. It specifies CASSQRTSGTYEQYF.

The chain uses TRBV9 and TRBJ2-1, with D unclear. Germline CDR1 is SGDLS and CDR2 is YYNGEE. This CDR3 contains 14 residues. Trimming shortened V by 1 base and J by 8 bases, and 13 bases separated the two germline ends. The CDR3 nucleotides read TGTGCCAGCAGCGTAACGACAACACGGGATGAGCAGTTCTTC. Residues: CASSVTTTRDEQFF.

The count of this clonotype is one. This sequence joins TRBV27 and TRBJ2-1; 7 bases fit TRBD1. Germline V lookup: CDR1 MNHEY, CDR2 SMNVEV (reference sequence). CDR3 length: 15 amino acids. V gave up 4 bases and J gave up 9 bases; unmatched junction bases: 12. As DNA, the CDR3 is TGTGCCAGCAGTTCGACAGGGCAAGGGCCCACTGAGCAGTTCTTC. This encodes CASSSTGQGPTEQFF.

The chain couples TRBV7-2 to TRBJ2-7; D not resolved. V dropped 1 base and J dropped 5 bases, with 18 bases sitting between them. The CDR3 is made up of 16 amino acids. Germline CDR1 SGHTA, CDR2 FQGNSA. The CDR3: CASSLELSPSLHEQYF. In nucleotides, the CDR3 is TGTGCCAGCAGCTTAGAGCTTTCACCTTCACTACACGAGCAGTACTTC. Using reference TRBV7-2 and TRBJ2-7 for the parts outside the CDR3, the full variable domain is GAGVSQSPSNKVTEKGKDVELRCDPISGHTALYWYRQSLGQGLEFLIYFQGNSAPDKSGLPSDRFSAERTGGSVSTLTIQRTQQEDSAVYLCASSLELSPSLHEQYFGPGTRLTVT.

The chain joins TRBV7-6 to TRBJ2-3, with 8 bases identical to TRBD2. The trim removed 0 bases at V and 4 bases at J, leaving 9 bases unmatched. Germline V gene lookup returns CDR1 SGHVS and CDR2 FNYEAQ. The length of the CDR3 is 17 residues. The CDR3 here is CASSLAGSGGESDTQYF. In DNA, the CDR3 is TGTGCCAGCAGCTTAGCCGGTTCCGGGGGGGAGTCAGATACGCAGTATTTT.

The chain links TRBV20-1 to TRBJ2-7; D possibly uses TRBD1 or TRBD2 (5 bases each). V was cut by 0 bases and J by 1 base, with 13 bases left in between. Germline V lookup: CDR1 DFQATT, CDR2 SNEGSKA (reference sequence). CDR3 size: 15 residues. The CDR3 coding sequence is TGCAGTGCTAGAGATGGGGCGGGTCGGTCCTACGAGCAGTACTTC. Amino acids: CSARDGAGRSYEQYF.